Below, 27 T cell receptor beta chains from the same sample are listed, as sequenced in a study of beta chain features in type 1 diabetes. Study findings and constraints: The study found moderately but significantly shorter TCRB CDR3s in all four CD4+ subsets of Type 1 diabetes patients.

These receptors lack a known antigen. Investigators reverse transcribed all isolated RNA, so they sequenced expressed TCRB transcripts. Measured with immunoSEQ multiplex PCR; TCRdb has only the in-frame clones, and not every one. The table has 150,000 to 190,000 clones, around 10% seen once; the top ten hold under 0.55%. Sequencing input: central memory CD4+ T cells from blood. These receptors were obtained from a man aged 30 to 45 with type 1 diabetes.

The genes are TRBV7-8 and TRBJ2-5; perhaps TRBD2 as D (6 bases). The germline V gene encodes CDR1 SGHVS and CDR2 FQNEAQ. Trimming took 6 bases from V and 2 from J, leaving 10 bases between them. The CDR3 contains 13 residues. CDR3 region: CASRAGIQETQYF. The CDR3 region has the DNA TGTGCCAGCAGGGCGGGAATACAAGAGACCCAGTACTTC.

The chain carries TRBV19 and TRBJ2-1, with 9 positions matching TRBD2. Looked up from germline, CDR1 is LNHDA and CDR2 is SQIVND (reference sequence). V shed 3 bases, J shed 5 bases, and the junction held 2 bases outside the gene matches. This CDR3 is 14 amino acids long. The CDR3 DNA reads as TGTGCCAGTAGTATCTGGACTAGCGACAATGAGCAGTTCTTC. This translates into CASSIWTSDNEQFF.

The chain employs TRBV7-2 and TRBJ2-6, with 8 bases fitting TRBD1. The J segment lost 4 bases and the V segment lost 6 bases, leaving 5 bases of the junction unmatched. Germline CDR1 is SGHTA and CDR2 is FQGNSA. CDR3 length equals 15 residues. The CDR3 DNA reads as TGTGCCAGCAGAGAGACAGGGGTAGGGGCCAACGTCCTGACTTTC. This gives the protein CASRETGVGANVLTF.

The CDR3 DNA is TGTGCCAGCAGTGAAATCGGGGACCTAGCGGGAGGATACAATGAGCAGTTCTTC. Its translation is CASSEIGDLAGGYNEQFF. This chain uses TRBV2 with TRBJ2-1, with 11 bases fitting TRBD2. J lost 4 bases, V lost 2 bases, and 10 bases had no gene match. The CDR3 extends over 18 amino acids. Germline CDR1 SNHLY, CDR2 FYNNEI.

This clone was seen more than once but under ten times. The chain combines TRBV4-3 with TRBJ2-1; 8 positions agree with TRBD2. V trimming: 0 bases; J trimming: 7 bases; junction bases outside the gene matches: 11. The germline CDR1 and CDR2 sequences are LGHNA and YSLEER. The CDR3 length is 17 residues. CDR3 bases: TGCGCCAGCAGCCAAGAGGTCTTCGCGGGAGGCGGAAATGAGCAGTTCTTC. This sequence encodes CASSQEVFAGGGNEQFF.

V and J are TRBV23-1 and TRBJ1-2; tentative D call: TRBD1 (6 bases). TRBV23-1 carries the ORF label, with uncertain function. Trimming removed 2 bases at V and 12 bases at J, with 25 bases between. CDR3 length equals 16 residues. This CDR3 reads CASSQKVWTDPLGHTF. The CDR3 DNA reads as TGCGCCAGCAGTCAAAAAGTCTGGACAGACCCTCTTGGGCACACCTTC.

The rearrangement links TRBV5-1 to TRBJ2-1; D possibly corresponds to TRBD2 (7 bases). V dropped 2 bases and J dropped 8 bases, with 20 bases sitting between them. Germline CDR1 is SGHRS and CDR2 is YFSETQ. The CDR3 loop spans 16 amino acids. As DNA, the CDR3 is TGCGCCAGCAGCTTCGGGACTATAGGGGGTGGGGATGAGCAGTTCTTC. Its translation is CASSFGTIGGGDEQFF.

The chain combines TRBV4-2 with TRBJ2-1; 7 bases are a match to TRBD1. Germline V gene lookup returns CDR1 LGHNA and CDR2 YNFKEQ. The CDR3 spans 14 residues. Losses at the gene ends were 4 bases for V and 3 bases for J; bases not matched to a gene: 3. The CDR3 sequence is CASSLGQSYNEQFF. The CDR3 DNA reads as TGTGCCAGCAGCCTGGGACAGAGCTACAATGAGCAGTTCTTC.

This clone was seen only a few times. V and J are TRBV13 and TRBJ1-2; no firm D call. The CDR3 covers 14 residues. V was shortened by 6 bases and J by 4 bases, with 15 bases between the two germline ends. CDR1 and CDR2 (germline): PRHDT, FYEKMQ (reference sequence). CDR3 sequence: CASSQEGRSYGYTF. CDR3 DNA sequence: TGTGCCAGCAGTCAGGAGGGCCGGAGCTATGGCTACACCTTC.

The chain uses TRBV10-3 and TRBJ1-4, with 8 nucleotides matching TRBD1. Germline lookup yields CDR1 ENHRY and CDR2 SYGVKD. Unmatched junction bases numbered 8, after V lost 2 bases and J lost 9 bases. The length of the CDR3 is 15 residues. The CDR3 region is CAISEPRAGGQKLFF. The DNA for the CDR3 is TGTGCCATCAGTGAGCCGAGGGCAGGGGGCCAAAAACTGTTTTTT.

This clone was observed a handful of times. V usage is TRBV30 and J usage is TRBJ1-1; D unresolved. CDR3 length equals 12 residues. With 3 bases removed from V and 0 bases from J, the gap between germline ends came to 5 bases. Germline assignment: CDR1 GTSNPN and CDR2 SVGIG (reference sequence). DNA of the CDR3: TGTGCCTGGAGCGGTATGAACACTGAAGCTTTCTTT. Translating gives CAWSGMNTEAFF.

This clone was counted between two and nine times. This chain links TRBV4-3 with TRBJ2-3; no clear D. V gave up 6 bases and J gave up 1 base, with 14 bases separating them. This CDR3 is 15 amino acids long. Germline CDR1 reads LGHNA; CDR2 reads YSLEER. The CDR3 nucleotides are TGCGCCAGCAGTAGAGAAGTGTTTGGCACAGATACGCAGTATTTT. Translating it yields CASSREVFGTDTQYF.

The chain recombines TRBV18 with TRBJ1-3, with unresolved D. This CDR3 spans 15 amino acids. Trimming left V 2 bases short and J 0 bases short, with 8 bases between. Germline values: CDR1 KGHSH, CDR2 LQKENI. CDR3 amino acids: CASSPTVNSGNTIYF. CDR3 coding DNA: TGTGCCAGCTCACCAACAGTCAACTCTGGAAACACCATATATTTT.

V is TRBV10-3 and J is TRBJ2-1, with unresolved D. The length of the CDR3 is 15 residues. The V and J ends lost 10 bases and 0 bases respectively, with 16 bases between them. Looked up from germline, CDR1 is ENHRY and CDR2 is SYGVKD. CDR3 sequence reads: CATNQNTGSYNEQFF. In DNA, the CDR3 is TGTGCCACCAACCAGAATACGGGCTCCTACAATGAGCAGTTCTTC.

This clone was counted a few times. J is TRBJ1-2 and V is TRBV4-1; no clear D gene. V was clipped by 4 bases and J by 5 bases, with 17 bases between them. This CDR3 is built from 15 residues. Germline CDR1 MGHRA, CDR2 YSYEKL. CDR3 in amino acids: CASSRIQRADYGYTF. CDR3 coding DNA: TGCGCCAGCAGCCGGATTCAGCGCGCGGATTATGGCTACACCTTC.

V and J are TRBV6-1 and TRBJ2-5, with 7 nucleotides matching TRBD1. Losses at the gene ends were 1 base for V and 7 bases for J; bases not matched to a gene: 12. This CDR3 contains 16 residues. Germline values: CDR1 MNHNS, CDR2 SASEGT. In nucleotides, the CDR3 is TGTGCCAGCAGTGAAGGCGACAGGGCAATCAGAGCGACCCAGTACTTC. Translated, it gives CASSEGDRAIRATQYF.

This sequence joins TRBV19 and TRBJ2-1; no reliable D call. Trimming removed 6 bases at V and 10 bases at J, with 13 bases between. Looked up from germline, CDR1 is LNHDA and CDR2 is SQIVND (reference sequence). The CDR3 is 12 residues long. CDR3 nucleotides: TGTGCCAGTAGCCTCTTCAACCAGGAGCAGTTCTTC. It specifies CASSLFNQEQFF.

This clone was recorded a few times. The chain recombines TRBV30 with TRBJ1-3, with D hard to call. V gave up 0 bases and J gave up 2 bases, with 5 bases separating them. Looked up from germline, CDR1 is GTSNPN and CDR2 is SVGIG (reference sequence). This CDR3 is built from 13 residues. The CDR3 coding sequence is TGTGCCTGGAGTGTAACGGCTGGAAACACCATATATTTT. It codes for CAWSVTAGNTIYF. The full variable domain, rest sourced from reference TRBV30 and TRBJ1-3, is SQTIHQWPATLVQPVGSPLSLECTVEGTSNPNLYWYRQAAGRGLQLLFYSVGIGQISSEVPQNLSASRPQDRQFILSSKKLLLSDSGFYLCAWSVTAGNTIYFGEGSWLTVV.

This clone has a handful of counts. V is TRBV30 and J is TRBJ2-5; D perhaps matches TRBD2 (6 bases). The CDR3 runs to 15 residues. Germline CDR1 GTSNPN, CDR2 SVGIG (reference sequence). The V end lost 5 bases, the J end lost 1 base, and 17 bases lay between the germline ends. The DNA of the CDR3 is TGTGCCTGGGTGATGAGCGGGCTGCGCCAAGAGACCCAGTACTTC. It codes for CAWVMSGLRQETQYF.

The chain carries TRBV7-3 and TRBJ2-2, with TRBD2 identical over 8 bases. V trimming: 3 bases; J trimming: 2 bases; junction bases outside the gene matches: 5. This CDR3 has 16 amino acids. Germline V gene data show CDR1 as SGHTA and CDR2 as FQGTGA. The chain's CDR3 is CASSFLAGSNTGELFF. The CDR3 DNA reads as TGTGCCAGCAGCTTCTTAGCGGGGTCAAACACCGGGGAGCTGTTTTTT. Together with reference TRBV7-3 and TRBJ2-2, the CDR3 gives the full variable domain: GAGVSQTPSNKVTEKGKYVELRCDPISGHTALYWYRQSLGQGPEFLIYFQGTGAADDSGLPNDRFFAVRPEGSVSTLKIQRTERGDSAVYLCASSFLAGSNTGELFFGEGSRLTVL.

V and J are TRBV7-2 and TRBJ2-2; D is unresolved. The V and J ends lost 0 bases and 4 bases respectively, with 6 bases between them. Germline-derived CDR1 and CDR2 are SGHTA and FQGNSA. The CDR3 runs 14 residues. The CDR3 region is CASSLARVTGELFF. The CDR3 DNA reads TGTGCCAGCAGCTTAGCGAGAGTCACCGGGGAGCTGTTTTTT.

A few counts support this clone. The genes are TRBV29-1 and TRBJ2-7; D possibly corresponds to TRBD2 (6 bases). V lost 7 bases and J lost 6, with 13 bases in between. CDR3 length: 11 amino acids. The germline V gene encodes CDR1 SQVTM and CDR2 ANQGSEA. This chain's CDR3 is CSAHVGGEQYF. DNA for the CDR3: TGCAGCGCCCACGTCGGGGGCGAGCAGTACTTC.

This clone was observed a few times. V and J are TRBV5-1 and TRBJ2-3; 7 bases fit TRBD2. Germline assignment: CDR1 SGHRS and CDR2 YFSETQ. The CDR3 totals 14 residues. The J segment lost 6 bases and the V segment lost 0 bases, leaving 4 bases of the junction unmatched. CDR3 sequence reads: CASSLGRGGDTQYF. The CDR3 DNA reads as TGCGCCAGCAGCTTGGGACGGGGAGGGGATACGCAGTATTTT.

The gene calls are TRBV30 and TRBJ2-4; a weak D match, TRBD2 (6 bases). Trimming left V 5 bases short and J 1 base short, with 15 bases between. The CDR3 has 15 amino acids. Germline assignment: CDR1 GTSNPN and CDR2 SVGIG (reference sequence). In nucleotides, the CDR3 is TGTGCCTGGGAAGAAACCGGAGGGGCCAAAAACATTCAGTACTTC. Translation gives CAWEETGGAKNIQYF.

The chain is built from TRBV11-2 and TRBJ2-7; 10 bases line up with TRBD2. Germline CDR1 reads SGHAT; CDR2 reads FQNNGV. The V segment lost 5 bases and the J segment 5 bases; nucleotides outside the gene matches: 6. CDR3 length: 14 residues. The CDR3 DNA is TGTGCCAGCAGCCTGCTAGCGGGAGTCGACGAGCAGTACTTC. It encodes CASSLLAGVDEQYF.

In its sample, this clone was seen a few times. The gene calls are TRBV4-3 and TRBJ1-5; D gene ambiguous. Germline V gives CDR1 LGHNA, CDR2 YSLEER. V gave up 0 bases and J gave up 6 bases, with 6 bases separating them. There are 13 residues in the CDR3. As DNA, the CDR3 is TGCGCCAGCAGCCAAGACAGGTTTCAGCCCCAGCATTTT. It is translated as CASSQDRFQPQHF.

This clone has more than one count but fewer than ten. The V call is TRBV7-6, the J call TRBJ2-3; a weak D match, TRBD2 (5 bases). Germline loops: CDR1 SGHVS, CDR2 FNYEAQ. Trimming left V 4 bases short and J 4 bases short, with 15 bases between. The CDR3 has 15 residues. CDR3 residues: CASSCRPSLPDTQYF. The CDR3 DNA sequence: TGTGCCAGCAGCTGCCGGCCTAGCCTCCCAGATACGCAGTATTTT.